This is a list of T cell receptor beta chains from one sample in a study of cytomegalovirus exposure and HLA in healthy donors. The method was immunoSEQ multiplex PCR; TCRdb's version includes in-frame clones alone and lacks a portion of them. In the table there are 50,000 to 80,000 clones, roughly 89% of which are singletons. The sample was PBMCs. All receptors come from a woman aged 18-29 years in good health and CMV-seronegative. The CDR3 runs from the conserved cysteine through the conserved F or W.

j_gene: TRBJ2-1; len: 12; v_gene: TRBV7-2; CDR3aa: CASSLRTGVQFF
j_gene: TRBJ1-1; len: 14; v_gene: TRBV19; CDR3aa: CASSIERLNTEAFF
j_gene: TRBJ1-5; len: 13; v_gene: TRBV9; CDR3aa: CASSVAENQPQHF
j_gene: TRBJ2-2; len: 14; v_gene: TRBV2; CDR3aa: CASTRDRGPGGLFF
j_gene: TRBJ2-3; len: 17; v_gene: TRBV4-3; CDR3aa: CASSLNPSGGGGSTQYF
j_gene: TRBJ2-5; len: 14; v_gene: TRBV28; CDR3aa: CASSSGTELETQYF
j_gene: TRBJ1-4; len: 15; v_gene: TRBV5-1; CDR3aa: CASSRLAGRNEKLFF
j_gene: TRBJ1-3; len: 17; v_gene: TRBV7-2; CDR3aa: CASSSGPGRISGNTIYF
j_gene: TRBJ2-1; len: 14; v_gene: TRBV29-1; CDR3aa: CSVRTGGGYNEQFF
j_gene: TRBJ2-7; len: 16; v_gene: TRBV5-4; CDR3aa: CASSPARVAASYEQYF
j_gene: TRBJ1-3; len: 13; v_gene: TRBV5-5; CDR3aa: CASSTSLGNTIYF
j_gene: TRBJ2-4; len: 16; v_gene: TRBV6-5; CDR3aa: CASSYSQGSTKNIQYF
j_gene: TRBJ1-5; len: 13; v_gene: TRBV30; CDR3aa: CASAPQGNQPQHF
j_gene: TRBJ1-3; len: 15; v_gene: TRBV7-9; CDR3aa: CASSGAGDSGNTIYF
j_gene: TRBJ1-2; len: 17; v_gene: TRBV30; CDR3aa: CAWSVRSWSRAKNGYTF
j_gene: TRBJ2-1; len: 15; v_gene: TRBV6-4; CDR3aa: CASSDRGTGFGEQFF
j_gene: TRBJ2-7; len: 15; v_gene: TRBV19; CDR3aa: CASSTFVGGSTEQYF
j_gene: TRBJ2-7; len: 13; v_gene: TRBV7-9; CDR3aa: CASRRGEVNEQYF
j_gene: TRBJ2-5; len: 15; v_gene: TRBV5-4; CDR3aa: CASSSAERGRETQYF
j_gene: TRBJ1-3; len: 16; v_gene: TRBV5-1; CDR3aa: CASSLVSRGEGNTIYF
j_gene: TRBJ1-2; len: 14; v_gene: TRBV5-5; CDR3aa: CASSLGQENYGYTF
j_gene: TRBJ1-5; len: 14; v_gene: TRBV10-3; CDR3aa: CAISGQGDNQPQHF
j_gene: TRBJ2-7; len: 13; v_gene: TRBV4-1; CDR3aa: CASSRTLSYEQYF
j_gene: TRBJ1-1; len: 15; v_gene: TRBV7-3; CDR3aa: CASSPSAGQDTEAFF
j_gene: TRBJ1-3; len: 16; v_gene: TRBV4-1; CDR3aa: CASSRGQVRSGNTIYF
j_gene: TRBJ2-1; len: 12; v_gene: TRBV10-3; CDR3aa: CAISDIENEQFF
j_gene: TRBJ2-2; len: 12; v_gene: TRBV7-9; CDR3aa: CASSSGTGELFF
j_gene: TRBJ2-7; len: 14; v_gene: TRBV19; CDR3aa: CASSIRDRGYEQYF
j_gene: TRBJ2-3; len: 16; v_gene: TRBV5-1; CDR3aa: CASSRLAGASGDTQYF
j_gene: TRBJ1-2; len: 15; v_gene: TRBV2; CDR3aa: CASSYQELLNYGYTF